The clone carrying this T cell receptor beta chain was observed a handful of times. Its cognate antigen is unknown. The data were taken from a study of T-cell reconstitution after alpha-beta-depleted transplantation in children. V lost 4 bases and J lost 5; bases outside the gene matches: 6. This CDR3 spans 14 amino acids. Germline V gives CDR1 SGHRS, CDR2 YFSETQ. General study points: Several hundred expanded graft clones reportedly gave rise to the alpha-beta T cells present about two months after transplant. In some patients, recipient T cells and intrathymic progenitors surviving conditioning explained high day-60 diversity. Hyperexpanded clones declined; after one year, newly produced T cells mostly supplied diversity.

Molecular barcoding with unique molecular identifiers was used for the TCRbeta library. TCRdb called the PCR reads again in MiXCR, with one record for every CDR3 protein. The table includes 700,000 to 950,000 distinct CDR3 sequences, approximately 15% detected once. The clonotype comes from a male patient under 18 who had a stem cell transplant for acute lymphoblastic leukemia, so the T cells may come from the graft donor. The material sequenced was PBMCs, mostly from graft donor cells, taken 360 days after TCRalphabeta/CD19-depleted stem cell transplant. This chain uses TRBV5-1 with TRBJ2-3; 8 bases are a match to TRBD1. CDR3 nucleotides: TGCGCCAGCAGCCCGGACAGGGTAGGAGATACGCAGTATTTT. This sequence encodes CASSPDRVGDTQYF. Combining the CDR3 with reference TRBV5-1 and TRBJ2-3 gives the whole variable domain KAGVTQTPRYLIKTRGQQVTLSCSPISGHRSVSWYQQTPGQGLQFLFEYFSETQRNKGNFPGRFSGRQFSNSRSEMNVSTLELGDSALYLCASSPDRVGDTQYFGPGTRLTVL.